The T cell receptor beta chain described here comes from a study of blood T cell repertoires in COVID-19 (dated by TCRdb to about 2020). With regard to the full study: Samples covering the acute and convalescent phases of COVID-19 were provided by collaborators in the United States, Italy and Spain. The sample metadata nearly always contained a de-identified subject ID, COVID-19 status, age in years and sex. Subjects who had been exposed to COVID-19, were actively infected with it, or had recovered from it provided the deeply sampled blood TCRbeta repertoires that made up the dataset. The prospective study material was composed of cDNA or gDNA derived from T cells, B-cell-depleted T cells, or PBMCs. The repertoires were released in a freely available public database intended as a resource for research on the immune response to SARS-CoV-2. The samples were drawn from two sources: the first 160 participants of the ongoing ImmuneRACE study, and approximately 1,300 subjects contributed by 6 global collaborators. Where available, HLA class I and class II types were obtained from metadata supplied by the sample provider rather than from assay-based typing. Study-level results and caveats: The quantity of clinical and demographic metadata differed by source and by participant and was supplied without curation.

As regards this clone: What antigen it recognizes has not been identified. No much larger clone is present one base from it, and per-base qualities are unavailable.

The immunoSEQ Assay, a bias-controlled multiplex PCR, was used to amplify TCRbeta CDR3 regions from genomic DNA. Under the source paper's analysis protocol: The number of nucleated cells in each sample was estimated from the amplification of reference gene primers within the assay. Sequence reads were collapsed and filtered to measure the absolute abundance of every unique TCRbeta CDR3 rearrangement. For each sample, productive Simpson clonality was calculated by taking the square root of Simpson's diversity index across productive rearrangements. Not all clones reach the TCRdb copy of this immuneACCESS table, which keeps in-frame sequences only. Checked studies attribute under half of the gap to unresolved V genes and leave the rest unexplained. From that table come the V and J calls and clone size; the DNA was used to work out D and trimming. In all, the sample holds 84,000 or so clones, and 75% to 85% of those were seen once. The top ten constitute about 29% of the sample.

Including the terminal cysteine and phenylalanine, the CDR3 comprises 16 residues. Solely the CDR3 DNA is kept, with 48 bases framed from the first base. Per the germline V gene, SGHTA is the CDR1 and FQGNSA is the CDR2. V loses 1 base of germline sequence and J loses 7 bases, and the interval between the two ends is 19 bases. Whole blood was collected in K2EDTA tubes by collaborating institutions according to the institutions' own protocols. Collaborator samples were shipped for TCRbeta analysis as frozen whole blood, isolated PBMCs, or DNA extracted from either sample type. This receptor was taken from a woman aged 80 or over with acute or convalescent COVID-19. The V and J genes are TRBV7-2 and TRBJ2-5, with TRBD1 as a weak D call on 7 bases. The material sequenced was peripheral blood. The nucleotide sequence reads as follows: TGTGCCAGCAGCTTAGGTGGAGGGACAGACCCAACGACCCAGTACTTC. This codes for CASSLGGGTDPTTQYF.